One sample yielded the 31 T cell receptor beta chains listed below, sequenced in a study of blood T cell repertoires in COVID-19. Profiled with immunoSEQ multiplex PCR; TCRdb holds only in-frame clones, not every one. The table includes 200,000 to 250,000 clones, around 88% detected once. Sequenced input: peripheral blood. The receptors were gathered from a man aged 45-60 years with active or convalescent COVID-19.

V usage is TRBV11-2 and J usage is TRBJ1-2; perhaps TRBD1 as D (6 bases). Germline CDR1 reads SGHAT; CDR2 reads FQNNGV. V was trimmed by 1 base and J by 8 bases, leaving 17 bases between them. The CDR3 covers 15 residues. The CDR3 reads CASSLGIAGVVGYTF. The CDR3 DNA is TGTGCCAGCAGCTTAGGTATCGCAGGGGTCGTCGGCTACACCTTC.

The rearrangement joins TRBV2 to TRBJ2-7, with D tentatively TRBD2 (5 bases). Trimming cost V 7 bases and J 0 bases, with 10 bases left between them. This CDR3 has 13 residues. In germline, CDR1 is SNHLY, CDR2 FYNNEI. The CDR3 region is CASKEGSSYEQYF. CDR3 DNA: TGTGCCAGCAAAGAAGGGAGCTCCTACGAGCAGTACTTC.

The chain links TRBV5-4 to TRBJ2-7; 7 bases agree with TRBD1. The CDR3 has 15 amino acids. Per germline, CDR1 SGHNT and CDR2 YYREEE (reference sequence). The ends lost 4 bases at V and 7 bases at J; junction bases unmatched: 14. The CDR3: CASSGAGTAMREQYF. CDR3 in DNA: TGTGCCAGCAGCGGTGCCGGGACAGCCATGCGGGAGCAGTACTTC.

V is TRBV18 and J is TRBJ2-1; 10 nucleotides align to TRBD1. The J segment lost 5 bases and the V segment lost 2 bases, leaving 6 bases of the junction unmatched. This CDR3 spans 16 amino acids. Germline CDR1 reads KGHSH; CDR2 reads LQKENI. The CDR3 here is CASSPTGTGDNNEQFF. The CDR3 nucleotides read TGTGCCAGCTCACCAACCGGGACAGGGGATAACAATGAGCAGTTCTTC.

This chain uses TRBV19 with TRBJ1-5, with 7 bases that match TRBD1. Germline assignment: CDR1 LNHDA and CDR2 SQIVND (reference sequence). The CDR3 consists of 17 residues. V lost 5 bases to trimming and J lost 7 bases; unmatched junction nucleotides: 17. CDR3 DNA: TGTGCCAGTAGTGTACCCCTCAGGGGGTCCTTTGGACAGCCCCAGCATTTT. Residues: CASSVPLRGSFGQPQHF. Together with reference TRBV19 and TRBJ1-5, the CDR3 gives the full variable domain: DGGITQSPKYLFRKEGQNVTLSCEQNLNHDAMYWYRQDPGQGLRLIYYSQIVNDFQKGDIAEGYSVSREKKESFPLTVTSAQKNPTAFYLCASSVPLRGSFGQPQHFGDGTRLSIL.

The gene calls are TRBV5-1 and TRBJ2-1; 10 bases are a match to TRBD2. Per germline, CDR1 SGHRS and CDR2 YFSETQ. V lost 3 bases and J lost 4; bases outside the gene matches: 4. The CDR3 is 15 amino acids. The CDR3 DNA reads as TGCGCCAGCAGCTCGACTAGCGGGCTGTACAATGAGCAGTTCTTC. This encodes CASSSTSGLYNEQFF.

V and J are TRBV10-3 and TRBJ2-1, with a possible D match to TRBD2 (7 bases). V shed 4 bases and J shed 5 bases, with 12 bases lying between them. The length of the CDR3 is 14 residues. Germline V CDR1 and CDR2: ENHRY, SYGVKD. The CDR3 bases are TGTGCCATCAGTGGTCGAGGGGGGGACAATGAGCAGTTCTTC. Translation: CAISGRGGDNEQFF.

V gene TRBV5-1 combines with J gene TRBJ1-1; the D is unclear. CDR3 length equals 15 residues. Germline CDR1 is SGHRS and CDR2 is YFSETQ. Trimming removed 0 bases from V and 6 bases from J, with 15 bases in between. The CDR3 sequence is CASSLGGVELAEAFF. CDR3 bases: TGCGCCAGCAGCTTGGGCGGGGTAGAGTTGGCTGAAGCTTTCTTT.

The chain couples TRBV9 to TRBJ2-7; 8 nucleotides agree with TRBD1. The CDR3 spans 15 residues. V lost 4 bases and J lost 3; bases outside the gene matches: 9. In germline, CDR1 is SGDLS, CDR2 YYNGEE. CDR3 in amino acids: CASSPTDRANYEQYF. CDR3 DNA sequence: TGTGCCAGCAGCCCAACGGACAGGGCGAACTACGAGCAGTACTTC.

This clone was detected only a few times. V usage is TRBV28 and J usage is TRBJ1-3; TRBD1 agrees at 7 bases. The CDR3 is 16 residues long. Germline lookup yields CDR1 MDHEN and CDR2 SYDVKM. Losses at the gene ends were 5 bases for V and 4 bases for J; bases not matched to a gene: 11. The CDR3 coding sequence is TGTGCCAGCAGTCCGACAGGGATAGCGAACGGAAACACCATATATTTT. It specifies CASSPTGIANGNTIYF.

The J gene is TRBJ1-2, the V gene TRBV30; 8 bases align to TRBD1. The CDR3 spans 15 residues. Germline V CDR1 and CDR2: GTSNPN, SVGIG (reference sequence). Trimming took 2 bases from V and 3 from J; bases not matched to a gene: 8. The CDR3 region is CAWSPTGGFDYGYTF. In nucleotides, the CDR3 is TGTGCCTGGAGTCCCACAGGGGGTTTTGACTATGGCTACACCTTC.

The rearrangement links TRBV29-1 to TRBJ1-5; D may be TRBD1 (6 bases). Per the germline V gene, CDR1 is SQVTM and CDR2 is ANQGSEA. Trimming pared 6 bases from V and 6 bases from J, leaving 18 bases between. The CDR3 totals 14 residues. The CDR3 region is CSVRTAGGGQPQHF. The CDR3, as DNA: TGCAGCGTCCGGACGGCGGGGGGCGGTCAGCCCCAGCATTTT.

The chain has TRBV5-6 and TRBJ1-1; TRBD1 matches at 7 bases. The CDR3 consists of 16 residues. Germline assignment: CDR1 SGHDT and CDR2 YYEEEE. V shed 1 base and J 4 bases; nucleotides not matched to a gene: 10. The CDR3 sequence is CASSLWRGRWSTEAFF. As DNA, the CDR3 is TGTGCCAGCAGCTTGTGGAGGGGGCGATGGAGCACTGAAGCTTTCTTT.

This chain connects TRBV5-5 to TRBJ1-1; no clear D gene. From germline, CDR1 is SGHKS and CDR2 YYEKEE (reference sequence). CDR3 length: 14 amino acids. V dropped 5 bases and J dropped 3 bases, with 14 bases sitting between them. Written as DNA, the CDR3 is TGTGCCAGCAGGGGGATGACCGGGGACACTGAAGCTTTCTTT. Amino acid sequence: CASRGMTGDTEAFF.

The chain couples TRBV6-1 to TRBJ2-2; perhaps TRBD2 as D (6 bases). CDR3 length: 15 amino acids. V was cut by 2 bases and J by 6 bases, with 13 bases left in between. Germline V lookup: CDR1 MNHNS, CDR2 SASEGT. The CDR3 DNA reads as TGTGCCAGCAGTGAATCAGGGCCGGGGGCCGGGGAGCTGTTTTTT. Its protein is CASSESGPGAGELFF.

V gene TRBV19 combines with J gene TRBJ2-5; 14 positions match TRBD2. J was trimmed by 5 bases and V by 5 bases; bases with no gene match: 10. CDR1 is LNHDA, CDR2 SQIVND, per germline (reference sequence). The CDR3 is made up of 17 amino acids. CDR3 protein: CASSPPGLAGVWETQYF. In nucleotides, the CDR3 is TGTGCCAGTAGTCCCCCGGGACTAGCGGGAGTGTGGGAGACCCAGTACTTC.

The chain carries TRBV27 and TRBJ1-1; no reliable D call. V shed 3 bases and J shed 5 bases, with 10 bases lying between them. This CDR3 has 13 residues. The V gene's germline CDR1 is MNHEY and CDR2 SMNVEV (reference sequence). The CDR3 DNA follows: TGTGCCAGCAGTTTTGGAGGAGTGACTGAAGCTTTCTTT. This gives the protein CASSFGGVTEAFF.

The V call is TRBV6-1, the J call TRBJ1-5; tentative D call: TRBD1 (5 bases). V was shortened by 4 bases and J by 3 bases, with 16 bases between the two germline ends. The CDR3 totals 16 residues. The V gene's germline CDR1 is MNHNS and CDR2 SASEGT. CDR3 in amino acids: CASSGRSPQVNQPQHF. The CDR3 nucleotides read TGTGCCAGCAGTGGAAGGTCCCCACAGGTCAATCAGCCCCAGCATTTT.

The chain employs TRBV6-5 and TRBJ2-3; possible D gene TRBD1, 6 bases. From germline, CDR1 is MNHEY and CDR2 SVGAGI. V lost 8 bases and J 2 bases, leaving 17 bases between the germline ends. The CDR3 runs to 15 residues. The CDR3 here is CASAGRGSITDTQYF. In DNA form, the CDR3 reads TGTGCCAGCGCGGGCAGGGGCTCCATCACAGATACGCAGTATTTT.

The genes are TRBV19 and TRBJ2-1, with D perhaps TRBD2 (7 bases). The CDR3 totals 15 residues. From germline, CDR1 is LNHDA and CDR2 SQIVND (reference sequence). Trimming left V 3 bases short and J 9 bases short, with 18 bases between. The CDR3 sequence is CASSILGQGRGEQFF. CDR3 DNA sequence: TGTGCCAGTAGTATCTTGGGGCAGGGGAGGGGTGAGCAGTTCTTC.

J is TRBJ2-3 and V is TRBV2, with 10 nucleotides matching TRBD2. Germline V lookup: CDR1 SNHLY, CDR2 FYNNEI. After removal of 6 bases from V and 2 bases from J, the junction contained 8 bases not matched to a gene. The CDR3 sequence is 16 residues long. The CDR3 protein is CASRAGLAGDTDTQYF. CDR3 nucleotides: TGTGCCAGCAGGGCCGGGCTAGCGGGGGACACAGATACGCAGTATTTT.

The rearrangement uses TRBV19 and TRBJ1-1; 9 nucleotides agree with TRBD1. CDR1 LNHDA and CDR2 SQIVND come from the germline V gene (reference sequence). This CDR3 spans 15 amino acids. V shed 5 bases and J 0 bases; nucleotides not matched to a gene: 4. The CDR3 here is CASSQDRGLNTEAFF. The CDR3 bases are TGTGCCAGTAGTCAGGACAGGGGATTGAACACTGAAGCTTTCTTT.

This sequence joins TRBV28 and TRBJ1-2; TRBD1 matches at 9 bases. V lost 10 bases to trimming and J lost 5 bases; unmatched junction nucleotides: 11. This CDR3 is 14 amino acids long. Per the germline V gene, CDR1 is MDHEN and CDR2 is SYDVKM. CDR3: CATPMPGQGYGYTF. CDR3 DNA sequence: TGTGCCACTCCAATGCCGGGACAGGGTTATGGCTACACCTTC.

The V and J genes are TRBV28 and TRBJ1-1, with 8 bases that match TRBD1. This CDR3 has 13 residues. Unmatched junction bases numbered 8, after V lost 10 bases and J lost 4 bases. Germline-derived CDR1 and CDR2 are MDHEN and SYDVKM. CDR3 nucleotides: TGTGCCACCTTGGCAGGGGGCGGCACTGAAGCTTTCTTT. This translates into CATLAGGGTEAFF.

The chain has TRBV13 and TRBJ2-5; 7 bases map to TRBD1. This CDR3 region has 14 residues. Germline V CDR1 and CDR2: PRHDT, FYEKMQ (reference sequence). Trimming took 2 bases from V and 5 from J; bases not matched to a gene: 5. The CDR3 region is CASSLKRGRETQYF. Here the CDR3 DNA reads TGTGCCAGCAGCTTAAAGAGGGGGCGCGAGACCCAGTACTTC.

J is TRBJ2-3 and V is TRBV2; TRBD1 might be the D (5 bases). CDR3 size: 10 residues. Germline CDR1 and CDR2: SNHLY and FYNNEI. Trimming pared 5 bases from V and 11 bases from J, leaving 8 bases between. DNA of the CDR3: TGTGCCAGCAGTCTGCAGGGGCAGTATTTT. It yields the protein CASSLQGQYF. The full variable domain, completed using reference TRBV2 and TRBJ2-3, is EPEVTQTPSHQVTQMGQEVILRCVPISNHLYFYWYRQILGQKVEFLVSFYNNEISEKSEIFDDQFSVERPDGSNFTLKIRSTKLEDSAMYFCASSLQGQYFGPGTRLTVL.

This clone has only one observation. The rearrangement joins TRBV27 to TRBJ1-1, with 10 bases fitting TRBD1. There are 13 residues in the CDR3. Germline trimming cut 7 bases from V and 4 bases from J; bases unmatched to any gene: 3. In germline, CDR1 is MNHEY, CDR2 SMNVEV (reference sequence). In nucleotides, the CDR3 is TGTGCCAGCACCCGGACAGGGGGCACTGAAGCTTTCTTT. Amino acid sequence: CASTRTGGTEAFF.

The chain links TRBV29-1 to TRBJ2-1, with D possibly TRBD1 on 5 matching bases. From germline, CDR1 is SQVTM and CDR2 ANQGSEA. This CDR3 spans 15 amino acids. Trimming stripped 3 bases from V and 6 bases from J, with 18 bases between. In DNA form, the CDR3 reads TGCAGCGTTGAGGAACAGACAGTATCGAGCAATGAGCAGTTCTTC. It translates to CSVEEQTVSSNEQFF.

This clone has a single count. The junction differs from germline at one of its ends, possibly a read error. J is TRBJ1-2 and V is TRBV7-7; TRBD1 agrees at 7 bases. This CDR3 is built from 15 residues. Germline V lookup: CDR1 SSHAT, CDR2 FNYEAQ (reference sequence). DNA of the CDR3: TGTGCTAGCAGCTTAGAGACAGGGACAGAACGTGGCTACACCTTC. Translating it yields CASSLETGTERGYTF.

V and J are TRBV18 and TRBJ2-7, with 8 nucleotides matching TRBD1. The CDR3 has 16 residues. The germline V gene has CDR1 KGHSH and CDR2 LQKENI. Trimming cost V 2 bases and J 2 bases; bases outside gene matches: 8. CDR3 protein: CASSPKVAGGPYEQYF. CDR3 coding DNA: TGTGCCAGCTCACCAAAGGTGGCAGGGGGCCCCTACGAGCAGTACTTC.

The table lists this clone with a few counts. The chain employs TRBV19 and TRBJ1-2, with a tentative D call TRBD1 (5 bases). V lost 8 bases to trimming and J lost 3 bases, with 16 bases between them. The CDR3 loop spans 14 amino acids. Germline V lookup: CDR1 LNHDA, CDR2 SQIVND (reference sequence). This CDR3 is CASGFGGGDYGYTF. In DNA, the CDR3 is TGTGCCAGTGGGTTCGGGGGAGGAGACTATGGCTACACCTTC.